Listed here is a single T cell receptor (beta chain). This sample is part of a study of blood T cell repertoires in COVID-19. Only in-frame clones appear in the TCRdb table, and some are missing; sequencing was by immunoSEQ multiplex PCR. The sample holds some 60,000 clones, about 86% seen once. This clonotype originated in a man at least 80 years old with COVID-19, enrolled during active disease. Sequenced material: peripheral blood.

The CDR3 loop reads CAWSRSSGNTIYF. Written as DNA, the CDR3 is TGTGCCTGGAGCAGGTCTTCTGGAAACACCATATATTTT. The chain has TRBV30 and TRBJ1-3; unclear D gene. The CDR3 covers 13 residues. The V gene's germline CDR1 is GTSNPN and CDR2 SVGIG (reference sequence). V lost 3 bases, J lost 1 base, and 7 bases lay in between.